These 3 T cell receptor beta chains were all obtained from the same sample, sequenced in a study of regulatory T cells in long-lasting Graves disease. Building the TCR beta libraries relied on iRepertoire HTBI primers, and CDR3 regions underwent Arm-PCR. TCRdb re-analysed the multiplex PCR reads in MiXCR, keeping a single row per CDR3 protein. Among more than 300,000 distinct CDR3 sequences listed, 15% were seen once. The time point: newly diagnosed GD, antithyroid drugs for less than 3 months. The TCR library was prepared using RNA isolated from PBMCs. The sample in question was peripheral blood mononuclear cells (PBMCs), obtained at new diagnosis, from a patient treated with antithyroid drugs. The receptors come from a female donor with Graves disease.

This clonotype was picked up many times. The chain combines TRBV12-3 or TRBV12-4 with TRBJ1-1; 7 bases match TRBD1. V was pared by 5 bases and J by 7 bases, with 7 bases of the junction left unmatched. This CDR3 comprises 13 residues. CDR3 bases: TGTGCCAGCAGTGGAGACAGGGCTAATGAAGCTTTCTTT. This codes for CASSGDRANEAFF.

This clonotype has just one count. A read error is possible here, since a much larger clone lies one base away. The rearrangement links TRBV6-2 or TRBV6-3 to TRBJ2-1; D gene uncertain. Near its end, the DNA agrees better with TRBJ2-5, so the J call may be wrong. Germline V gene sequence: CDR1 MNHEY, CDR2 SVGEGT. This CDR3 spans 16 amino acids. CDR3 protein: CASGYFELKNRETQYF. The CDR3 region has the DNA TGTGCCAGCGGTTACTTCGAACTCAAAAATCGAGAGACCCAGTACTTC.

The rearrangement joins TRBV20-1 to TRBJ2-1, with 11 positions matching TRBD2. The CDR3 loop spans 14 amino acids. V lost 4 bases to trimming and J lost 7 bases; unmatched junction nucleotides: 6. The V gene's germline CDR1 is DFQATT and CDR2 SNEGSKA (reference sequence). CDR3 coding DNA: TGCAGTGCTACGAGACTAGCGGGAAATAATGAGCAGTTCTTC. Its translation: CSATRLAGNNEQFF.